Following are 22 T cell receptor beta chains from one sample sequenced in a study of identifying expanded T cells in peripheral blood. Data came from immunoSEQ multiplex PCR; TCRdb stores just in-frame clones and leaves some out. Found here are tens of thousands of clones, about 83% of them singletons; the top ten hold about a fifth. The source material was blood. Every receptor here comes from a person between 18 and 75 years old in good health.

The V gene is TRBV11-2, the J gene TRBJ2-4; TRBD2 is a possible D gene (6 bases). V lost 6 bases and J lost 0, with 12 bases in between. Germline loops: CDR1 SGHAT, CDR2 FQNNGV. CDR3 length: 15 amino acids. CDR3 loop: CASRGVEGAKNIQYF. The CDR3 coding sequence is TGTGCCAGCAGGGGGGTGGAGGGAGCCAAAAACATTCAGTACTTC.

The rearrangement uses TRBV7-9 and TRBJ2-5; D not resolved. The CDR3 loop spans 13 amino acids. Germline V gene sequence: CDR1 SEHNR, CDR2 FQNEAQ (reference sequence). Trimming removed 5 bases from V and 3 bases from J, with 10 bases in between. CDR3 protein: CASSPGREETQYF. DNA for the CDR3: TGTGCCAGCAGCCCTGGACGGGAAGAGACCCAGTACTTC.

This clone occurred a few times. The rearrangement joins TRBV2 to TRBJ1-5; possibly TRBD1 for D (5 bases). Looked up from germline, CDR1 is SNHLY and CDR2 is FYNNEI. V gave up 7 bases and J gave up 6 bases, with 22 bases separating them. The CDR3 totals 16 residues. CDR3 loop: CASTSTPQGRGQPQHF. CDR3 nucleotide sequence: TGTGCCAGCACCTCGACCCCGCAGGGAAGAGGTCAGCCCCAGCATTTT.

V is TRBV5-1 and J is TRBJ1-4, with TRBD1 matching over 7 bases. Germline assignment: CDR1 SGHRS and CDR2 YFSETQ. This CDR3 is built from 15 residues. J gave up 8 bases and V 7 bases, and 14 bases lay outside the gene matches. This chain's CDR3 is CASGQSGQQQEKLFF. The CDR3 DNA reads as TGCGCCAGCGGACAGTCGGGACAGCAGCAGGAAAAACTGTTTTTT. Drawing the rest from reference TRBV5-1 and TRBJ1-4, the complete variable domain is KAGVTQTPRYLIKTRGQQVTLSCSPISGHRSVSWYQQTPGQGLQFLFEYFSETQRNKGNFPGRFSGRQFSNSRSEMNVSTLELGDSALYLCASGQSGQQQEKLFFGSGTQLSVL.

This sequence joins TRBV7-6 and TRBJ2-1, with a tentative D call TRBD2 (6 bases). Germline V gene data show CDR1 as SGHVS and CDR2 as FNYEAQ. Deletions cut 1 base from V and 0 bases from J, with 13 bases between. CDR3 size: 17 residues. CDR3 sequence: CASSLGDFLSSYNEQFF. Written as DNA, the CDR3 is TGTGCCAGCAGCTTAGGGGACTTCCTGAGCTCCTACAATGAGCAGTTCTTC.

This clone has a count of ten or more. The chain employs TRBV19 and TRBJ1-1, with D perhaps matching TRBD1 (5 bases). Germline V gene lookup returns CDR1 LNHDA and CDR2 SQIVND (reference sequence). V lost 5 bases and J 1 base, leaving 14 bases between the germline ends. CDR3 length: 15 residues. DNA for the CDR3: TGTGCCAGTAGTCCACGGATACAGGCGAACACTGAAGCTTTCTTT. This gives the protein CASSPRIQANTEAFF.

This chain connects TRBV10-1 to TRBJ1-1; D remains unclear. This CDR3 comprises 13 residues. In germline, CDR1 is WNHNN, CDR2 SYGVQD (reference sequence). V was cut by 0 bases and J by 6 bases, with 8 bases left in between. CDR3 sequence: CASSESHLAEAFF. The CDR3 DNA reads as TGCGCCAGCAGTGAGTCCCATTTGGCTGAAGCTTTCTTT.

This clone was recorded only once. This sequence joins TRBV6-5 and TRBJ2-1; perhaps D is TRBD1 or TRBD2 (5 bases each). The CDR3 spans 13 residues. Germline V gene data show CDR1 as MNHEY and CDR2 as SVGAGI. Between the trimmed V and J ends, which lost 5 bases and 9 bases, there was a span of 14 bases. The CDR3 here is CASSSSGRFEQFF. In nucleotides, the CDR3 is TGTGCCAGCAGTAGTTCGGGGCGATTTGAGCAGTTCTTC.

CDR3 region: CAWSVAGGGNQPQHF. In DNA form, the CDR3 reads TGTGCCTGGAGTGTGGCAGGGGGAGGCAATCAGCCCCAGCATTTT. The rearrangement links TRBV30 to TRBJ1-5; 7 bases line up with TRBD1. CDR3 length: 15 amino acids. Germline values: CDR1 GTSNPN, CDR2 SVGIG (reference sequence). V lost 0 bases to trimming and J lost 2 bases; unmatched junction nucleotides: 4.

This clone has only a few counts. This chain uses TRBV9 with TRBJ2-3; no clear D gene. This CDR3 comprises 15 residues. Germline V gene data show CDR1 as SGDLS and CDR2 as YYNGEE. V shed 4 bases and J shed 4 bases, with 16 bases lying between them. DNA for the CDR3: TGTGCCAGCAGCCCCCGAGTAAAGTGGTCAGATACGCAGTATTTT. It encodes CASSPRVKWSDTQYF. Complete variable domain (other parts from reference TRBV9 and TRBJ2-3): DSGVTQTPKHLITATGQRVTLRCSPRSGDLSVYWYQQSLDQGLQFLIQYYNGEERAKGNILERFSAQQFPDLHSELNLSSLELGDSALYFCASSPRVKWSDTQYFGPGTRLTVL.

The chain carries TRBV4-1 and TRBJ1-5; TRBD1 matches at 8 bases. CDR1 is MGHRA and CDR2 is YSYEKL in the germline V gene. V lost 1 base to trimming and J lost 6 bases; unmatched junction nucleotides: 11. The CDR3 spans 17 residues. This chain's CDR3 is CASSQGGIGQGVQPQHF. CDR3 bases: TGCGCCAGCAGCCAAGGTGGGATCGGACAGGGTGTTCAGCCCCAGCATTTT.

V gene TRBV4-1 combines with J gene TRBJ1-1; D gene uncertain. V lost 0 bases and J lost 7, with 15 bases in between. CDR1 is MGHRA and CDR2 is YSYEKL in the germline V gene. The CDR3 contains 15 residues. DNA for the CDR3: TGCGCCAGCAGCCAAGAGGATATTTCGGGAGTTGAAGCTTTCTTT. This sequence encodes CASSQEDISGVEAFF.

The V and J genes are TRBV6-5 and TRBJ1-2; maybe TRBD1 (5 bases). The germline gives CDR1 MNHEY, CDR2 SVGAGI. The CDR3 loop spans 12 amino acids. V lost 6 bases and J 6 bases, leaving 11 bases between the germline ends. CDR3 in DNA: TGTGCCAGCAGGCCAGACAGTAATGGCTACACCTTC. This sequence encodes CASRPDSNGYTF.

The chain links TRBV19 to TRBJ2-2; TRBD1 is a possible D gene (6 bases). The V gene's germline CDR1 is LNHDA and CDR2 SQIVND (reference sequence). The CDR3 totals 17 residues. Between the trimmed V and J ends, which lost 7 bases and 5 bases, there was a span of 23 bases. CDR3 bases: TGTGCCAGTATTCCTCCCAGGGGCTCTTTTGGGACCGGGGAGCTGTTTTTT. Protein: CASIPPRGSFGTGELFF.

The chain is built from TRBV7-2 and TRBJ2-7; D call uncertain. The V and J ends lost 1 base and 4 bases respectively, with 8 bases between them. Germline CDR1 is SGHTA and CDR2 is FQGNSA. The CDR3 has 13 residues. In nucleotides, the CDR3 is TGTGCCAGCAGCTTAGAAAGGGATTACGAGCAGTACGTC. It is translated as CASSLERDYEQYV.

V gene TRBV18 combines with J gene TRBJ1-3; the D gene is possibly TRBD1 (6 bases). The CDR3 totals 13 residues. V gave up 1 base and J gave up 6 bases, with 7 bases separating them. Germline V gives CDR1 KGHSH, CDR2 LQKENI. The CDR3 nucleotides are TGTGCCAGCTCACCACGGGGGGCAAACACCATATATTTT. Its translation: CASSPRGANTIYF.

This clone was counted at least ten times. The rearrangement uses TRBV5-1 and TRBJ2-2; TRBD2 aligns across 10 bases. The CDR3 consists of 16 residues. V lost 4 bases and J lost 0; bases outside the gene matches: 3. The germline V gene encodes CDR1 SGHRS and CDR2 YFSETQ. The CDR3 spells CASSALAGANTGELFF. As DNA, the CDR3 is TGCGCCAGCAGCGCCCTAGCGGGGGCGAACACCGGGGAGCTGTTTTTT.

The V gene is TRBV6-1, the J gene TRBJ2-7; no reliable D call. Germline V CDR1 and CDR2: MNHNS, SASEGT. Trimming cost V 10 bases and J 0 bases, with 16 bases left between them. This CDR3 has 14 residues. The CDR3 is CATQTPLSSYEQYF. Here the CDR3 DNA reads TGTGCCACCCAGACACCTCTCAGCTCCTACGAGCAGTACTTC.

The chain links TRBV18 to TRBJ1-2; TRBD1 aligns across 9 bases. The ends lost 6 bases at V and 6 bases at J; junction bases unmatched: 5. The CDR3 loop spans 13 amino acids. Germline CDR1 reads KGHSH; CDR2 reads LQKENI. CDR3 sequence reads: CASSPGQGDGYTF. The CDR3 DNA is TGTGCCAGCTCTCCGGGACAGGGCGATGGCTACACCTTC.

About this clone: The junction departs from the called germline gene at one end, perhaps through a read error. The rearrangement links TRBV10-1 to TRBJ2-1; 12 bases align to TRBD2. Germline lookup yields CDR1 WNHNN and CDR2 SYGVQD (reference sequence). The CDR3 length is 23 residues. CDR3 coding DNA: TGCGCCGGCAGCCGTCGAAGTGTCCTAGCGGGAGGGGGATCGACCCCTTTGGACAATGAGCAGTTCTTC. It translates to CAGSRRSVLAGGGSTPLDNEQFF.

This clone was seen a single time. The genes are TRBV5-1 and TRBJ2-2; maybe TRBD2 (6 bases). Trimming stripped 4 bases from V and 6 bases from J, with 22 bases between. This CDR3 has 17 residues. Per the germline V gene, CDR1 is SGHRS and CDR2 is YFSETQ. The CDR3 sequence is CASSVDTLPGGSGELFF. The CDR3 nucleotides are TGCGCCAGCAGCGTAGACACCTTACCCGGAGGGTCCGGGGAGCTGTTTTTT.

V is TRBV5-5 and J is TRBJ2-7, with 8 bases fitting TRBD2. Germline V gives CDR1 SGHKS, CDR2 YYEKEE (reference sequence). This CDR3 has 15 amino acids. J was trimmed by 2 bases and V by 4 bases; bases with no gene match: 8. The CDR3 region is CASSPSGGGPYEQYF. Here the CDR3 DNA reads TGTGCCAGCAGCCCTTCGGGGGGGGGCCCCTACGAGCAGTACTTC.